Presented here are 21 T cell receptor beta chains from one specimen sequenced in a study of cytomegalovirus exposure and HLA in healthy donors. PCR was performed using 60 Vbeta and 13 Jbeta primers. Clones were sequenced by immunoSEQ multiplex PCR, and TCRdb holds only the in-frame ones, with some missing. The sample shows some 150,000 clones, approximately 88% of them seen only once. Input material: PBMCs. These receptor sequences come from a young woman in good health and CMV-seronegative.

The rearrangement uses TRBV29-1 and TRBJ2-2, with TRBD2 as a possible D gene (5 bases). CDR1 is SQVTM and CDR2 is ANQGSEA in the germline V gene. V lost 1 base to trimming and J lost 7 bases, with 16 bases between them. This CDR3 has 15 amino acids. The CDR3 region has the DNA TGCAGCGTTGAAGGGGCGGGCATAAGAAGCGGGGAGCTGTTTTTT. It codes for CSVEGAGIRSGELFF.

The chain recombines TRBV29-1 with TRBJ1-1, with D maybe TRBD1 (6 bases). CDR3 length: 14 residues. Germline CDR1 SQVTM, CDR2 ANQGSEA. Between the trimmed V and J ends, which lost 0 bases and 1 base, there was a span of 9 bases. CDR3 sequence: CSVEDRGSNTEAFF. In DNA, the CDR3 is TGCAGCGTTGAAGATAGGGGGTCGAACACTGAAGCTTTCTTT.

This clone was detected once. This chain links TRBV6-1 with TRBJ2-7, with 7 bases lining up with TRBD2. Germline assignment: CDR1 MNHNS and CDR2 SASEGT. The CDR3 length is 13 residues. V shed 5 bases, J shed 1 base, and the junction held 2 bases outside the gene matches. The CDR3 DNA sequence: TGTGCCAGCAGTCTAGCGGTATCCTACGAGCAGTACTTC. This codes for CASSLAVSYEQYF.

The chain couples TRBV10-3 to TRBJ1-1; TRBD1 matches at 10 bases. Trimming removed 4 bases from V and 10 bases from J; junction bases left unmatched: 6. CDR1 and CDR2 (germline): ENHRY, SYGVKD. The CDR3 totals 13 residues. The DNA for the CDR3 is TGTGCCATCAGTGGGACAGGGGGGGAGCCAGCTTTCTTT. This translates into CAISGTGGEPAFF.

The V and J genes are TRBV7-3 and TRBJ1-1; TRBD1 matches at 9 bases. V shed 1 base, J shed 3 bases, and the junction held 9 bases outside the gene matches. This CDR3 comprises 17 residues. CDR1 and CDR2 (germline): SGHTA, FQGTGA. CDR3 region: CASSLNSPTGGYTEAFF. The CDR3, as DNA: TGTGCCAGCAGCTTAAATTCCCCGACAGGGGGATACACTGAAGCTTTCTTT.

A note on this clone: Other DNA sequences in this sample translate to the same CDR3. The V gene is TRBV18, the J gene TRBJ2-3, with no clear D. CDR3 length equals 11 residues. Looked up from germline, CDR1 is KGHSH and CDR2 is LQKENI. Trimming removed 3 bases from V and 6 bases from J, with 4 bases in between. The CDR3 loop is CASSPSDTQYF. CDR3 DNA sequence: TGTGCCAGCTCACCCTCTGATACGCAGTATTTT.

This chain uses TRBV30 with TRBJ1-1; D is possibly TRBD1 (5 bases). V was shortened by 0 bases and J by 2 bases, with 7 bases between the two germline ends. The CDR3 is 13 residues long. Germline V CDR1 and CDR2: GTSNPN, SVGIG (reference sequence). The DNA for the CDR3 is TGTGCCTGGAGTGTGGGGGGAAACACTGAAGCTTTCTTT. It is translated as CAWSVGGNTEAFF.

The chain employs TRBV12-5 and TRBJ2-2; D remains unclear. The CDR3 is made up of 10 amino acids. From germline, CDR1 is LGHNT and CDR2 FRNRAP. The CDR3 coding sequence is TGTGCCACCACTCGTCGGGAGCTGTTTTTT. This encodes CATTRRELFF. Looking up the rest from reference TRBV12-5 and TRBJ2-2 gives the full variable domain: DARVTQTPRHKVTEMGQEVTMRCQPILGHNTVFWYRQTMMQGLELLAYFRNRAPLDDSGMPKDRFSAEMPDATLATLKIQPSEPRDSAVYFCATTRRELFFGEGSRLTVL.

This chain links TRBV30 with TRBJ1-4; a possible D gene is TRBD1 (5 bases). The V and J ends lost 0 bases and 8 bases respectively, with 13 bases between them. This CDR3 region has 14 residues. CDR1 is GTSNPN and CDR2 is SVGIG in the germline V gene (reference sequence). CDR3: CAWSVGPSGEKLFF. Written as DNA, the CDR3 is TGTGCCTGGAGTGTGGGGCCATCTGGGGAAAAACTGTTTTTT.

This clone was seen a single time. The gene calls are TRBV4-1 and TRBJ2-5, with 9 bases aligning to TRBD1. This CDR3 comprises 14 residues. The junction had 5 bases not matched to a gene; V was cut back by 4 bases and J by 5 bases. CDR1 is MGHRA and CDR2 is YSYEKL in the germline V gene. The DNA of the CDR3 is TGCGCCAGCAGCCCCCGACAGGGGGAGGAGACCCAGTACTTC. It is translated as CASSPRQGEETQYF.

This chain links TRBV19 with TRBJ2-3; 8 nucleotides align to TRBD1. V was clipped by 4 bases and J by 2 bases; unmatched bases: 8. The CDR3 covers 16 residues. Germline CDR1 is LNHDA and CDR2 is SQIVND (reference sequence). This chain's CDR3 is CASSTEGTGYTDTQYF. The CDR3 nucleotides read TGTGCCAGTAGTACAGAGGGGACAGGATACACAGATACGCAGTATTTT.

A note on this clone: The sample has other DNA sequences that encode this CDR3 too. The chain uses TRBV11-2 and TRBJ2-5; 7 bases are a match to TRBD2. Per the germline V gene, CDR1 is SGHAT and CDR2 is FQNNGV. V lost 5 bases to trimming and J lost 4 bases; unmatched junction nucleotides: 10. The CDR3 is 15 amino acids. The CDR3: CASSLSTGGGETQYF. CDR3 in DNA: TGTGCCAGCAGCCTTAGCACGGGGGGAGGAGAGACCCAGTACTTC.

In its sample, this clone was seen a few times. The chain links TRBV6-5 to TRBJ2-1; TRBD2 matches at 9 bases. The junction had 7 bases not matched to a gene; V was cut back by 5 bases and J by 5 bases. CDR3 size: 15 residues. Germline CDR1 MNHEY, CDR2 SVGAGI. DNA of the CDR3: TGTGCCAGCAGTACCAATAGCGGGGGAAACAATGAGCAGTTCTTC. Translation gives CASSTNSGGNNEQFF.

This chain links TRBV10-1 with TRBJ1-1; D is unclear. With 4 bases removed from V and 3 bases from J, the gap between germline ends came to 12 bases. Germline V gives CDR1 WNHNN, CDR2 SYGVQD (reference sequence). This CDR3 is 14 amino acids long. The CDR3 DNA sequence: TGCGCCAGCAGTGCAACAAGATCGCACACTGAAGCTTTCTTT. This gives the protein CASSATRSHTEAFF.

The gene calls are TRBV10-3 and TRBJ2-1, with 10 bases aligning to TRBD2. Germline trimming cut 7 bases from V and 0 bases from J; bases unmatched to any gene: 6. This CDR3 is 16 amino acids long. Germline V gene sequence: CDR1 ENHRY, CDR2 SYGVKD. This CDR3 reads CAINSGGPSSYNEQFF. CDR3 bases: TGTGCCATCAATAGCGGGGGGCCGAGCTCCTACAATGAGCAGTTCTTC.

The chain has TRBV11-3 and TRBJ1-5; TRBD1 might be the D (5 bases). The CDR3 has 14 amino acids. Germline CDR1 SGHNT, CDR2 YENEEA. V lost 0 bases, J lost 5 bases, and 8 bases lay in between. The CDR3 bases are TGTGCCAGCAGCTTAGACAGGGAGGATCAGCCCCAGCATTTT. Protein: CASSLDREDQPQHF. Full variable domain (missing parts from reference TRBV11-3 and TRBJ1-5): EAGVVQSPRYKIIEKKQPVAFWCNPISGHNTLYWYLQNLGQGPELLIRYENEEAVDDSQLPKDRFSAERLKGVDSTLKIQPAELGDSAVYLCASSLDREDQPQHFGDGTRLSIL.

The rearrangement joins TRBV18 to TRBJ1-6; D possibly corresponds to TRBD1 (6 bases). V shed 8 bases and J shed 7 bases, with 15 bases lying between them. This CDR3 comprises 14 residues. CDR1 is KGHSH, CDR2 LQKENI, per germline. CDR3 nucleotides: TGTGCCAGCGCGGGGGGCAGTGGCAATTCACCCCTCCACTTT. This gives the protein CASAGGSGNSPLHF.

The chain employs TRBV5-4 and TRBJ1-1; D is perhaps TRBD1 (6 bases). The CDR3 is made up of 14 amino acids. V was clipped by 5 bases and J by 0 bases, with 11 bases between them. Germline V gene lookup returns CDR1 SGHNT and CDR2 YYREEE (reference sequence). The CDR3 sequence: CASSINRVNTEAFF. The CDR3 DNA reads TGTGCCAGCAGTATAAACAGGGTGAACACTGAAGCTTTCTTT.

The CDR3 sequence is CASSLRTVGVGTQYF. The CDR3 bases are TGTGCCAGCAGCTTAAGGACGGTAGGGGTTGGGACCCAGTACTTC. The V gene is TRBV13, the J gene TRBJ2-5, with D perhaps TRBD1 (5 bases). Trimming removed 2 bases at V and 7 bases at J, with 17 bases between. This CDR3 is built from 15 residues. Germline V gene data show CDR1 as PRHDT and CDR2 as FYEKMQ (reference sequence).

The V gene is TRBV10-2, the J gene TRBJ2-4; perhaps TRBD2 as D (6 bases). The CDR3 is 16 residues long. Per germline, CDR1 WSHSY and CDR2 SAAADI. V was cut by 6 bases and J by 0 bases, with 15 bases left in between. This chain's CDR3 is CASSPGTPIAKNIQYF. Here the CDR3 DNA reads TGCGCCAGCAGCCCGGGGACTCCGATAGCCAAAAACATTCAGTACTTC.

The V gene is TRBV10-2, the J gene TRBJ1-6; D perhaps matches TRBD1 (6 bases). CDR3 size: 14 residues. The V gene lost 6 bases and the J gene lost 7 bases, with 13 bases spanning the gap. CDR1 is WSHSY and CDR2 is SAAADI in the germline V gene. CDR3 in DNA: TGCGCCAGCAGAGGACCAGGGGAGAATTCACCCCTCCACTTT. The encoded protein is CASRGPGENSPLHF.